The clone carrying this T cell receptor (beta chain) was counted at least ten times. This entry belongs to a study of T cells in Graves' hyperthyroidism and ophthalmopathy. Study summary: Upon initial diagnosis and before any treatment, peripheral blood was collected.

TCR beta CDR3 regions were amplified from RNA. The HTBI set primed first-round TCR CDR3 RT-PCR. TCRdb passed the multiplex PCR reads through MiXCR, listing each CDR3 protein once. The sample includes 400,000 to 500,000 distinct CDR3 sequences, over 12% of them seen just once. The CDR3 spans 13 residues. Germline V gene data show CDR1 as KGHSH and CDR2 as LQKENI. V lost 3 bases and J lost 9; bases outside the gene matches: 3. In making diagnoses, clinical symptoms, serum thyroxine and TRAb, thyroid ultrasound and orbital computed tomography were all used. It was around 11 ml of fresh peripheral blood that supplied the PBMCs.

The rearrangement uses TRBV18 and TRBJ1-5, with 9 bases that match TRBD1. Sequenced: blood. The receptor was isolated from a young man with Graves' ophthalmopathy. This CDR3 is CASSPGQGWPQHF. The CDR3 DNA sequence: TGTGCCAGCTCACCGGGACAGGGCTGGCCCCAGCATTTT.